This T cell receptor beta chain originates from a study of T cell changes during pregnancy in multiple sclerosis. Repertoires were generated with immunoSEQ multiplex PCR, while TCRdb's copy carries only in-frame clones and drops some. This sample has roughly 41,000 clones, with about 88% found just once. The CDR3 spans 16 residues. The V gene's germline CDR1 is SGHVS and CDR2 FNYEAQ. V was cut by 0 bases and J by 1 base, with 13 bases left in between. V gene TRBV7-6 combines with J gene TRBJ2-7; possibly TRBD2 for D (5 bases). This TCR was recovered from a female donor with multiple sclerosis, enrolled in a pregnancy study. This material consisted of CD4+ T cells from peripheral blood mononuclear cells, taken in the first trimester of pregnancy. CDR3 region: CASSLAGGLTSYEQYF. CDR3 nucleotides: TGTGCCAGCAGCTTAGCAGGAGGTCTTACGTCCTACGAGCAGTACTTC.